Listed below are T cell receptor beta chains from one sample, sequenced in a study of Ad26.COV2.S vaccination and SARS-CoV-2 variants. Generated by immunoSEQ multiplex PCR, the TCRdb table keeps only in-frame clones and is missing some. Counted here are hundreds of thousands of clones, 89% occurring once; the ten biggest clones make up 2.5%. The sequenced sample was peripheral blood, obtained in a trial of Ad26.COV2.S vaccine versus placebo. These receptor sequences come from a person aged 18 to 65 who received the Ad26.COV2.S COVID-19 vaccine or a placebo. Each CDR3 is given with its conserved first and last residue. Fields, in order: V gene, clone size, J gene, D gene, CDR3 protein, CDR3 DNA. D genes are given only for firm matches. Some rows have no size entry. The others give once, few or many, or a class for an expanded clone.

V: TRBV4-3
size: .
J: TRBJ2-6
D: .
CDR3: CASSQYGTASGANVLTF
DNA: TGCGCCAGCAGCCAATATGGGACCGCCTCTGGGGCCAACGTCCTGACTTTC

V: TRBV6-5
size: .
J: TRBJ1-1
D: .
CDR3: CASSYEGGLAGTEAFF
DNA: TGTGCCAGCAGTTACGAAGGTGGGTTAGCGGGAACTGAAGCTTTCTTT

V: TRBV2
size: .
J: TRBJ2-1
D: TRBD2
CDR3: CASSENSGPNNEQFF
DNA: TGTGCCAGCAGTGAAAATAGCGGGCCTAACAATGAGCAGTTCTTC

V: TRBV30
size: .
J: TRBJ1-2
D: TRBD1
CDR3: CARTGGRDGYTF
DNA: TGTGCCCGGACAGGGGGCAGGGATGGCTACACCTTC

V: TRBV29-1
size: .
J: TRBJ2-3
D: TRBD2
CDR3: CSVDGSSGPTDTQYF
DNA: TGCAGCGTTGACGGATCTAGCGGACCCACAGATACGCAGTATTTT

V: TRBV3-1/TRBV3-2
size: .
J: TRBJ2-4
D: TRBD1
CDR3: CASSQGQGKWVKNIQYF
DNA: TGTGCCAGCAGCCAGGGACAGGGGAAGTGGGTGAAAAACATTCAGTACTTC

V: TRBV5-8
size: .
J: TRBJ1-6
D: .
CDR3: CASSLVEGGATNSPLHF
DNA: TGTGCCAGCAGCTTGGTTGAGGGCGGGGCCACAAATTCACCCCTCCACTTT

V: TRBV18
size: .
J: TRBJ1-5
D: .
CDR3: CASSRDSNQPQHF
DNA: TGTGCCAGCTCCCGAGATAGCAATCAGCCCCAGCATTTT

V: TRBV6-6
size: once
J: TRBJ1-5
D: .
CDR3: CASGYETISNQPQHF
DNA: TGTGCCAGCGGGTATGAGACAATTAGCAATCAGCCCCAGCATTTT

V: TRBV18
size: few
J: TRBJ2-5
D: .
CDR3: CASSPNYQETQYF
DNA: TGTGCCAGCTCACCAAACTACCAAGAGACCCAGTACTTC

V: TRBV20-1
size: few
J: TRBJ1-1
D: .
CDR3: CSGGFTEAFF
DNA: TGCAGTGGAGGGTTCACTGAAGCTTTCTTT

V: TRBV4-3
size: .
J: TRBJ2-1
D: .
CDR3: CASSHLGGTIHDDNEQFF
DNA: TGCGCCAGCAGCCATCTCGGGGGCACGATTCACGACGACAATGAGCAGTTCTTC

V: TRBV5-1
size: once
J: TRBJ2-3
D: .
CDR3: CASSLDRAATDTQYF
DNA: TGCGCCAGCAGCTTGGACAGGGCCGCTACAGATACGCAGTATTTT

V: TRBV19
size: .
J: TRBJ2-1
D: TRBD1
CDR3: CASSTDRLNEQFF
DNA: TGTGCCAGTAGTACGGACAGGTTGAATGAGCAGTTCTTC

V: TRBV19
size: .
J: TRBJ1-4
D: .
CDR3: CASKGERWALFF
DNA: TGTGCCAGTAAAGGGGAGAGGTGGGCACTGTTTTTT

V: TRBV5-6
size: .
J: TRBJ1-2
D: .
CDR3: CASSFRGLRGYTF
DNA: TGTGCCAGCAGCTTCCGAGGGCTCCGCGGCTACACCTTC

V: TRBV7-9
size: few
J: TRBJ2-2
D: .
CDR3: CASSVRSLELFF
DNA: TGTGCCAGCAGTGTAAGGTCGTTGGAGCTGTTTTTT

V: TRBV3-1/TRBV3-2
size: .
J: TRBJ2-7
D: .
CDR3: CASSQEDVGYYEQYF
DNA: TGTGCCAGCAGCCAAGAGGACGTGGGGTACTACGAGCAGTACTTC

V: TRBV4-3
size: .
J: TRBJ2-3
D: TRBD2
CDR3: CASSQDRTSGGKDTQYF
DNA: TGCGCCAGCAGCCAAGATAGGACTAGCGGGGGAAAAGATACGCAGTATTTT

V: TRBV7-2
size: .
J: TRBJ2-7
D: .
CDR3: CASSRGGPRRTYEQYF
DNA: TGTGCCAGCAGCCGTGGCGGGCCCCGCAGGACCTACGAGCAGTACTTC

V: TRBV11-3
size: .
J: TRBJ2-1
D: TRBD2
CDR3: CASSSLLAGIPNEQFF
DNA: TGTGCCAGCAGCTCACTACTAGCGGGAATCCCCAATGAGCAGTTCTTC

V: TRBV25-1
size: .
J: TRBJ2-7
D: .
CDR3: CASSESGGGLEEQYF
DNA: TGTGCCAGCAGTGAATCTGGGGGAGGCCTGGAGGAGCAGTACTTC

V: TRBV30
size: .
J: TRBJ2-7
D: .
CDR3: CAWSVGGTYEQYF
DNA: TGTGCCTGGAGTGTGGGGGGAACCTACGAGCAGTACTTC